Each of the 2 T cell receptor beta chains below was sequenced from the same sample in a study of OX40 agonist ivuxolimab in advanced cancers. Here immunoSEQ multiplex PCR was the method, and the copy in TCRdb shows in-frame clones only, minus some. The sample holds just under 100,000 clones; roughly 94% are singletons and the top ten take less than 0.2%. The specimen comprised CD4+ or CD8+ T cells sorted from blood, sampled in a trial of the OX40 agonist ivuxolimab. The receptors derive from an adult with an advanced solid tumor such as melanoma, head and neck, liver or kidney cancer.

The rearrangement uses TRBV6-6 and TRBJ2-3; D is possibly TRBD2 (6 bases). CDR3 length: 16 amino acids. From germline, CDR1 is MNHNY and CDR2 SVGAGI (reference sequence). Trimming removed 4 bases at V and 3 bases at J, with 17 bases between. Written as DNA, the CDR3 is TGTGCCAGCAGTTCGACTAGTAACCAAGGGACAGATACGCAGTATTTT. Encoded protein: CASSSTSNQGTDTQYF.

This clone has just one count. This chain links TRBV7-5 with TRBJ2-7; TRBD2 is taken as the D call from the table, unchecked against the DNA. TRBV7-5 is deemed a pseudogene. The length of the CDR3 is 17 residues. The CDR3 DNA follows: TGTGCCAGAAGCTTAGCGCCTATAGCGGGGGGTTCCTACGAGCAGTACTTC. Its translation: CARSLAPIAGGSYEQYF.